What follows are 15 T cell receptor beta chains derived from one specimen sequenced in a study of shared clonotypes between healthy human individuals. Data came from immunoSEQ multiplex PCR; TCRdb stores just in-frame clones and leaves some out. Seen here are some 2,000,000 clones, around 95% observed once, and the top ten hold 0.1% to 0.15%. Sequences were obtained from naive CD4+ T cells sorted from blood. Subset noted: CD45RA+ positively selected. These receptors originate from a young man in good health.

This clone appeared once. This chain joins TRBV4-3 and TRBJ2-4; 7 nucleotides align to TRBD2. Trimming at V came to 0 bases and at J to 0 bases, leaving 11 bases not matched to a gene. CDR1 is LGHNA and CDR2 is YSLEER in the germline V gene. The CDR3 extends over 19 amino acids. CDR3: CASSQDRLTSEIAKNIQYF. The CDR3 nucleotides read TGCGCCAGCAGCCAAGATCGGTTAACTAGCGAGATAGCCAAAAACATTCAGTACTTC.

The rearrangement uses TRBV2 and TRBJ1-6; D is perhaps TRBD1 (6 bases). V was pared by 3 bases and J by 9 bases, with 12 bases between. Germline CDR1 reads SNHLY; CDR2 reads FYNNEI. The CDR3 has 14 amino acids. The CDR3 loop reads CASSDNGGRSPLHF. The CDR3 nucleotides read TGTGCCAGCAGTGACAACGGGGGGCGTTCACCCCTCCACTTT. The full variable domain, its missing parts supplied by reference TRBV2 and TRBJ1-6, is EPEVTQTPSHQVTQMGQEVILRCVPISNHLYFYWYRQILGQKVEFLVSFYNNEISEKSEIFDDQFSVERPDGSNFTLKIRSTKLEDSAMYFCASSDNGGRSPLHFGNGTRLTVT.

The CDR3 loop reads CASRRQNYEQYF. The CDR3, as DNA: TGTGCCAGCAGACGACAAAACTACGAGCAGTACTTC. V gene TRBV2 combines with J gene TRBJ2-7; D is unclear. CDR1 and CDR2 (germline): SNHLY, FYNNEI. The CDR3 runs to 12 residues. Between the trimmed V and J ends, which lost 6 bases and 3 bases, there was a span of 9 bases.

Details on this clone: Within the sample, other DNA sequences also encode this same CDR3. The V gene is TRBV18, the J gene TRBJ1-3; tentatively, D is TRBD1 (5 bases). This CDR3 comprises 15 residues. In germline, CDR1 is KGHSH, CDR2 LQKENI. V lost 4 bases and J lost 0, with 10 bases in between. CDR3: CASSLGTGSGNTIYF. For the CDR3, the DNA is TGTGCCAGCTCACTTGGGACGGGCTCTGGAAACACCATATATTTT.

The chain combines TRBV6-1 with TRBJ1-6; TRBD1 matches 8 bases. After removal of 3 bases from V and 9 bases from J, the junction contained 13 bases not matched to a gene. CDR3 length equals 17 residues. CDR1 MNHNS and CDR2 SASEGT come from the germline V gene. The CDR3 region is CASSDIYQGARSSPLHF. For the CDR3, the DNA is TGTGCCAGCAGTGACATTTACCAGGGGGCCCGGAGTTCACCCCTCCACTTT.

The rearrangement joins TRBV27 to TRBJ1-2; 8 bases are a match to TRBD1. V was pared by 5 bases and J by 2 bases, with 7 bases of the junction left unmatched. Germline CDR1 MNHEY, CDR2 SMNVEV (reference sequence). The CDR3 spans 15 residues. The CDR3 is CASSLSRGPNYGYTF. The CDR3 DNA reads as TGTGCCAGCAGTCTAAGCAGGGGGCCAAACTATGGCTACACCTTC.

Regarding this clone: Within the sample, other DNA sequences also encode this same CDR3. The chain links TRBV2 to TRBJ2-7; TRBD1 matches 9 bases. Germline V gene sequence: CDR1 SNHLY, CDR2 FYNNEI. V gave up 4 bases and J gave up 2 bases; unmatched junction bases: 3. This CDR3 contains 14 residues. CDR3 region: CASSAGTGPYEQYF. Written as DNA, the CDR3 is TGTGCCAGCAGTGCCGGGACAGGGCCCTACGAGCAGTACTTC.

This chain connects TRBV5-1 to TRBJ2-5; TRBD2 agrees at 10 bases. The CDR3 has 16 amino acids. CDR1 is SGHRS and CDR2 is YFSETQ in the germline V gene. With 4 bases clipped from V and 2 bases from J, the junction kept 8 bases outside the gene matches. The CDR3 DNA sequence: TGCGCCAGCAGCCCCGGCACGACTAGCGGGCAAGAGACCCAGTACTTC. This translates into CASSPGTTSGQETQYF.

In the case of this clone: Other DNA sequences within the sample encode an identical CDR3. The chain carries TRBV6-6 and TRBJ2-5; no definite D call. CDR1 is MNHNY, CDR2 SVGAGI, per germline (reference sequence). This CDR3 has 11 amino acids. V was shortened by 5 bases and J by 4 bases, with 5 bases between the two germline ends. The CDR3 DNA sequence: TGTGCCAGCAGTCCCCTAGAGACCCAGTACTTC. It specifies CASSPLETQYF.

J is TRBJ2-7 and V is TRBV14; D is unresolved. V lost 1 base to trimming and J lost 2 bases, with 12 bases between them. CDR1 is SGHDN, CDR2 FVKESK, per germline. This CDR3 has 15 residues. The CDR3 DNA sequence: TGTGCCAGCAGCCAAGGGTGGCGAGGCCCCTACGAGCAGTACTTC. Translating it yields CASSQGWRGPYEQYF.

The table lists this clone with a few counts. The gene calls are TRBV10-3 and TRBJ1-5; a weak D match, TRBD1 (5 bases). Germline values: CDR1 ENHRY, CDR2 SYGVKD. The V end was cut by 3 bases, the J end by 8 bases, with 11 bases between. CDR3 size: 13 residues. The CDR3 here is CAISESGLEPQHF. The CDR3 DNA reads TGTGCCATCAGTGAATCGGGGCTAGAGCCCCAGCATTTT.

This clone occurred a few times. The gene calls are TRBV6-5 and TRBJ1-3; D might be TRBD1 (6 bases). CDR1 is MNHEY and CDR2 is SVGAGI in the germline V gene. The V end lost 5 bases, the J end lost 0 bases, and 11 bases lay between the germline ends. The CDR3 is 15 amino acids. The CDR3 loop is CASSQQGGSGNTIYF. The CDR3 nucleotides are TGTGCCAGCAGTCAACAGGGAGGCTCTGGAAACACCATATATTTT.

This clone came up a few times. V is TRBV9 and J is TRBJ2-7; D is uncertain. Trimming stripped 0 bases from V and 3 bases from J, with 13 bases between. Germline V lookup: CDR1 SGDLS, CDR2 YYNGEE. CDR3 length equals 15 residues. CDR3 protein: CASSVGNFVHYEQYF. The DNA of the CDR3 is TGTGCCAGCAGCGTAGGGAACTTCGTCCACTACGAGCAGTACTTC.

The rearrangement uses TRBV6-1 and TRBJ1-2; 10 bases are a match to TRBD1. Germline loops: CDR1 MNHNS, CDR2 SASEGT. The CDR3 runs to 16 residues. Unmatched junction bases numbered 10, after V lost 4 bases and J lost 5 bases. The CDR3, as DNA: TGTGCCAGCAGTGCGCCGGGACAGGGGAGTCCGTATGGCTACACCTTC. It yields the protein CASSAPGQGSPYGYTF.

CDR3: CASSLLREHGYTF. CDR3 bases: TGTGCCAGCAGCTTACTCAGGGAGCATGGCTACACCTTC. The chain couples TRBV11-2 to TRBJ1-2; D perhaps matches TRBD1 (5 bases). The V end was cut by 2 bases, the J end by 6 bases, with 10 bases between. The CDR3 sequence is 13 residues long. Germline CDR1 SGHAT, CDR2 FQNNGV.